The 22 T cell receptor beta chains reported below all come from one sample, sequenced in a study of T cells expressing NK-cell markers. TCRdb reworked the 5' RACE reads into one entry per CDR3 protein, no DNA. This repertoire includes about 460,000 distinct CDR3 sequences. The sequenced sample consisted of blood T cells: a sorted CD56 or NKG2C T cell subset, CD4+ or CD8+ T cells, or bulk PBMC T cells (not recorded which). The receptors originated from a woman aged 50 to 60 in good health.

The chain couples TRBV4-1 to TRBJ2-1; TCRdb selects TRBD1, and the lack of DNA leaves this call unchecked. Germline CDR1 is MGHRA and CDR2 is YSYEKL. This CDR3 has 14 residues. The CDR3 is CASSQVGRGGEQFF.

This rearrangement joins TRBV18 to TRBJ2-7; TCRdb calls TRBD1, which cannot be checked without DNA. The CDR3 extends over 16 amino acids. The germline gives CDR1 KGHSH, CDR2 LQKENI. The CDR3 sequence is CASSPGQGFPFYEQYF.

This chain links TRBV6-1 with TRBJ2-3; the D call of TRBD2 rests on TCRdb alone, since no DNA is present to check it. Germline V gene data show CDR1 as MNHNS and CDR2 as SASEGT. The CDR3 spans 15 residues. The CDR3 is CASGRSGRGTDTQYF.

The genes are TRBV20-1 and TRBJ2-7. The germline V gene encodes CDR1 DFQATT and CDR2 SNEGSKA (reference sequence). CDR3 length equals 12 residues. The CDR3 loop reads CSAKQPNYEQYF.

The chain is built from TRBV12-3 or TRBV12-4 and TRBJ1-4. This CDR3 has 15 residues. Here the CDR3 reads CASSQGVGGGEKLFF.

CDR3 sequence reads: CSVEDLKAGLDYNEQFF. The rearrangement uses TRBV29-1 and TRBJ2-1; TCRdb's D gene call, TRBD2, goes unchecked for lack of DNA. CDR1 is SQVTM, CDR2 ANQGSEA, per germline. The CDR3 consists of 17 residues.

This chain links TRBV30 with TRBJ1-5; TCRdb indicates TRBD1, and absent DNA this call remains unverified. CDR1 GTSNPN and CDR2 SVGIG come from the germline V gene (reference sequence). The CDR3 consists of 13 residues. The chain's CDR3 is CAWGRGSNQPQHF.

This chain joins TRBV19 and TRBJ2-6; TCRdb proposes TRBD2, but this gene call is untestable without DNA. The CDR3 spans 19 residues. Germline assignment: CDR1 LNHDA and CDR2 SQIVND (reference sequence). The CDR3 region is CASKLQGGFRFSGANVLTF.

The genes are TRBV5-1 and TRBJ2-5. CDR1 is SGHRS and CDR2 is YFSETQ in the germline V gene. CDR3 size: 13 residues. The CDR3 here is CASSLGVHETQYF.

The V call is TRBV20-1, the J call TRBJ1-1; TCRdb lists TRBD1, though no DNA is available to test this call. The CDR3 loop spans 14 amino acids. Germline CDR1 DFQATT, CDR2 SNEGSKA (reference sequence). CDR3 protein: CSARGWGEHTEAFF.

The rearrangement joins TRBV19 to TRBJ1-3; the D gene TCRdb calls, TRBD1, cannot be checked with no DNA. CDR1 and CDR2 from the germline V gene are LNHDA and SQIVND (reference sequence). The CDR3 totals 14 residues. The CDR3 sequence: CASALQVTGNTIYF.

The chain has TRBV29-1 and TRBJ2-3; TCRdb indicates TRBD1, and absent DNA this call remains unverified. The CDR3 has 14 residues. Germline CDR1 SQVTM, CDR2 ANQGSEA. The CDR3 is CSGTGGAGTDTQYF.

V and J are TRBV29-1 and TRBJ2-3. CDR1 and CDR2 from the germline V gene are SQVTM and ANQGSEA. The CDR3 runs 14 residues. CDR3 loop: CSVEIEETTDTQYF.

The rearrangement joins TRBV5-1 to TRBJ2-2. Germline V lookup: CDR1 SGHRS, CDR2 YFSETQ. The CDR3 has 15 residues. CDR3 in amino acids: CASSRRVGDTGELFF.

CDR3 sequence reads: CASSPMNSYNEQFF. This chain links TRBV13 with TRBJ2-1. Germline values: CDR1 PRHDT, CDR2 FYEKMQ (reference sequence). This CDR3 contains 14 residues.

The chain is built from TRBV7-8 and TRBJ2-2. The germline V gene encodes CDR1 SGHVS and CDR2 FQNEAQ. The CDR3 extends over 15 amino acids. The CDR3: CASSLLSRFTGELFF.

The V gene is TRBV9, the J gene TRBJ2-5; TCRdb reports TRBD2, a call that lacks DNA to check it against. The CDR3 runs to 14 residues. The germline gives CDR1 SGDLS, CDR2 YYNGEE. CDR3 protein: CASSVGGGGETQYF.

V is TRBV7-2 and J is TRBJ1-1; TCRdb outputs TRBD1, but without DNA this stays unchecked. Germline V gene data show CDR1 as SGHTA and CDR2 as FQGNSA. CDR3 size: 15 residues. The CDR3 protein is CASSPQDRLNTEAFF.

This sequence joins TRBV6-2 or TRBV6-3 and TRBJ2-3; TCRdb proposes TRBD1, but this gene call is untestable without DNA. The CDR3 length is 16 residues. Per the germline V gene, CDR1 is MNHEY and CDR2 is SVGEGT. CDR3 region: CASSAIGTGTTDTQYF.

This sequence joins TRBV3-1 and TRBJ1-4. Germline CDR1 reads LGHDT; CDR2 reads YNNKEL (reference sequence). The CDR3 sequence is 16 residues long. CDR3 protein: CASSQSPRALREKLFF.

The chain has TRBV12-3 or TRBV12-4 and TRBJ2-7. The CDR3 runs to 13 residues. The CDR3 here is CASSLGHSYEQYF.

This chain uses TRBV18 with TRBJ2-7; the TCRdb D gene call, TRBD1, has no DNA to confirm it. CDR1 and CDR2 (germline): KGHSH, LQKENI. CDR3 length: 15 residues. The chain's CDR3 is CASSPVRRLAYEQYF.